Presented here are 11 T cell receptor beta chains from one specimen sequenced in a study of CD4+ T cells in melanoma. The data were produced by immunoSEQ multiplex PCR, yet TCRdb's version contains in-frame clones alone and is incomplete. This sample has about 10,000 clones, with 65% to 70% found just once. The sequenced sample was cells from a culture (not recorded whether cultured in vitro). The receptors were gathered from a human donor with melanoma.

The chain combines TRBV7-3 with TRBJ2-5; TRBD2 is a possible D gene (6 bases). CDR3 size: 15 residues. Trimming stripped 5 bases from V and 4 bases from J, with 17 bases between. The germline V gene encodes CDR1 SGHTA and CDR2 FQGTGA. CDR3 in amino acids: CASSLTPFGGETQYF. The CDR3 nucleotides read TGTGCCAGCAGCCTGACCCCCTTCGGGGGAGAGACCCAGTACTTC.

This clone was seen only a few times. The chain is built from TRBV11-2 and TRBJ1-1, with D possibly being TRBD1 (6 bases). The CDR3 is made up of 16 amino acids. Trimming shortened V by 6 bases and J by 1 base, and 18 bases separated the two germline ends. Per the germline V gene, CDR1 is SGHAT and CDR2 is FQNNGV. The DNA of the CDR3 is TGTGCCAGCAGTTTACAATTCGGACAGAAGAACACTGAAGCTTTCTTT. This encodes CASSLQFGQKNTEAFF.

This clone has only one observation. The DNA of the CDR3 is TGTGCCAGCAGCTTAAGGGGTTCTTTCCCTCGGTACCAAGAGACCCAGTACTTC. This sequence encodes CASSLRGSFPRYQETQYF. The chain is built from TRBV11-2 and TRBJ2-5; tentatively, D is TRBD1 (5 bases). Germline-derived CDR1 and CDR2 are SGHAT and FQNNGV. V lost 2 bases, J lost 0 bases, and 19 bases lay in between. CDR3 size: 18 residues. Full variable domain (rest looked up from reference TRBV11-2 and TRBJ2-5): EAGVAQSPRYKIIEKRQSVAFWCNPISGHATLYWYQQILGQGPKLLIQFQNNGVVDDSQLPKDRFSAERLKGVDSTLKIQPAKLEDSAVYLCASSLRGSFPRYQETQYFGPGTRLLVL.

This clone was observed a handful of times. The V gene is TRBV30, the J gene TRBJ2-3; D uncertain. Germline V gives CDR1 GTSNPN, CDR2 SVGIG (reference sequence). V lost 3 bases and J lost 6, with 13 bases in between. This CDR3 is built from 13 residues. This CDR3 is CAWRGVSLDTQYF. In DNA form, the CDR3 reads TGTGCCTGGAGAGGAGTCTCCCTCGATACGCAGTATTTT.

The CDR3 reads CASSLEVHYGYTF. For the CDR3, the DNA is TGTGCCAGCAGCTTGGAAGTGCACTATGGCTACACCTTC. The chain combines TRBV7-9 with TRBJ1-2, with D unclear. Germline CDR1 reads SEHNR; CDR2 reads FQNEAQ (reference sequence). Trimming removed 3 bases from V and 3 bases from J, with 8 bases in between. CDR3 length equals 13 residues.

The genes are TRBV30 and TRBJ1-1, with D possibly TRBD1 on 6 matching bases. Germline lookup yields CDR1 GTSNPN and CDR2 SVGIG (reference sequence). The CDR3 contains 12 residues. V was shortened by 4 bases and J by 7 bases, with 13 bases between the two germline ends. CDR3 region: CAWNWQGNEAFF. CDR3 in DNA: TGTGCCTGGAATTGGCAGGGGAATGAAGCTTTCTTT.

The chain uses TRBV18 and TRBJ2-1; 8 nucleotides agree with TRBD2. Germline V CDR1 and CDR2: KGHSH, LQKENI. CDR3 size: 15 residues. J gave up 9 bases and V 3 bases, and 10 bases lay outside the gene matches. For the CDR3, the DNA is TGTGCCAGCTCACCCGCGGGACTAGGTTTAACTGAGCAGTTCTTC. Encoded protein: CASSPAGLGLTEQFF.

The chain employs TRBV30 and TRBJ1-1; D unclear. Germline V CDR1 and CDR2: GTSNPN, SVGIG (reference sequence). This CDR3 spans 12 amino acids. V was trimmed by 4 bases and J by 2 bases, leaving 8 bases between them. CDR3 loop: CAWKKFNTEAFF. CDR3 coding DNA: TGTGCCTGGAAAAAGTTCAACACTGAAGCTTTCTTT.

The rearrangement links TRBV9 to TRBJ1-4, with 7 bases that match TRBD1. There are 15 residues in the CDR3. The ends lost 2 bases at V and 7 bases at J; junction bases unmatched: 8. The germline gives CDR1 SGDLS, CDR2 YYNGEE. DNA of the CDR3: TGTGCCAGCAGCGTCGGAGGGGGCAACGGTGAAAAACTGTTTTTT. Its protein product is CASSVGGGNGEKLFF.

This clone was detected a few times. V and J are TRBV14 and TRBJ1-6; D gene ambiguous. Germline lookup yields CDR1 SGHDN and CDR2 FVKESK. The CDR3 covers 12 residues. V was clipped by 3 bases and J by 14 bases, with 11 bases between them. The CDR3 reads CASSQSRDTLHF. CDR3 in DNA: TGTGCCAGCAGCCAGTCAAGGGATACCCTCCACTTT.

The rearrangement links TRBV7-6 to TRBJ2-3, with 10 bases aligning to TRBD2. Germline V CDR1 and CDR2: SGHVS, FNYEAQ. The CDR3 spans 15 residues. V was clipped by 6 bases and J by 3 bases; unmatched bases: 6. The CDR3: CASSSPGLATDTQYF. Written as DNA, the CDR3 is TGTGCCAGCAGTTCCCCGGGACTAGCGACAGATACGCAGTATTTT.